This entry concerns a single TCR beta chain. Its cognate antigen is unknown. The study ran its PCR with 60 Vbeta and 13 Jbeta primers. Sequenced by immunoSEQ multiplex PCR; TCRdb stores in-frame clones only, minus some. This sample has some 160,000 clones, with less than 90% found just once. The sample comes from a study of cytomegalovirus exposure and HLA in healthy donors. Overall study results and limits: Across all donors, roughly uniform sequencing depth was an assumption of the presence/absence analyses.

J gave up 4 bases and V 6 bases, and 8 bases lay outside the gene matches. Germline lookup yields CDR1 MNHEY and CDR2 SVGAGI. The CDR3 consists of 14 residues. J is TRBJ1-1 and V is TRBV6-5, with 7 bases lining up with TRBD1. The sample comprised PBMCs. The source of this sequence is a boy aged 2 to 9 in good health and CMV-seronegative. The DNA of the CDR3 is TGTGCCAGCAGGTATACAGGGGTGCGCACTGAAGCTTTCTTT. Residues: CASRYTGVRTEAFF.